These 8 T cell receptor beta chains originate from one sample sequenced in a study of blood T cell repertoires in COVID-19. Clones were read by immunoSEQ multiplex PCR, and TCRdb kept only the in-frame ones, dropping some. The data hold about 210,000 clones, with 82% observed a single time. The sample taken for sequencing was peripheral blood. The receptors originated from a woman aged 40 to 55 with acute or convalescent COVID-19.

In this sample, this clone turned up once. The chain links TRBV7-8 to TRBJ2-3; D is possibly TRBD2 (6 bases). Germline V gene lookup returns CDR1 SGHVS and CDR2 FQNEAQ. The V and J ends lost 5 bases and 6 bases respectively, with 9 bases between them. This CDR3 comprises 12 residues. CDR3 protein: CASSPTSDTQYF. The CDR3 bases are TGTGCCAGCAGCCCGACTAGTGATACGCAGTATTTT.

Turning to this clone: A read error may produce the germline difference seen at one junction end. The chain employs TRBV2 and TRBJ1-5; D is undetermined. The CDR3 spans 13 residues. Germline V gene lookup returns CDR1 SNHLY and CDR2 FYNNEI. The CDR3 loop reads CASSRRNDQAQHF. Here the CDR3 DNA reads TGTGCCAGCTCCAGACGGAACGATCAGGCCCAGCATTTT. Full variable domain (outside the CDR3, taken from reference TRBV2 and TRBJ1-5): EPEVTQTPSHQVTQMGQEVILRCVPISNHLYFYWYRQILGQKVEFLVSFYNNEISEKSEIFDDQFSVERPDGSNFTLKIRSTKLEDSAMYFCASSRRNDQAQHFGDGTRLSIL.

The chain uses TRBV5-6 and TRBJ1-4; possibly TRBD1 for D (5 bases). Trimming removed 1 base at V and 5 bases at J, with 15 bases between. There are 16 residues in the CDR3. Germline V lookup: CDR1 SGHDT, CDR2 YYEEEE. CDR3 residues: CASSLFRLGANEKLFF. The CDR3 DNA reads as TGTGCCAGCAGCTTGTTTCGGCTAGGGGCCAATGAAAAACTGTTTTTT. The variable domain in full, completed from reference TRBV5-6 and TRBJ1-4, reads DAGVTQSPTHLIKTRGQQVTLRCSPKSGHDTVSWYQQALGQGPQFIFQYYEEEERQRGNFPDRFSGHQFPNYSSELNVNALLLGDSALYLCASSLFRLGANEKLFFGSGTQLSVL.

The rearrangement uses TRBV6-4 and TRBJ2-1; a weak D match, TRBD2 (6 bases). The germline V and J ends were trimmed by 0 bases and 0 bases, with 15 bases remaining between them. Germline-derived CDR1 and CDR2 are MRHNA and SNTAGT. The CDR3 extends over 18 amino acids. The CDR3 region is CASSDSYGTQSSYNEQFF. CDR3 DNA sequence: TGTGCCAGCAGTGACTCGTACGGGACTCAGAGCTCCTACAATGAGCAGTTCTTC.

This clone was recorded a few times. The chain couples TRBV18 to TRBJ1-2; 9 bases line up with TRBD1. With V trimmed by 0 bases and J by 3 bases, 5 bases remained unmatched. Germline CDR1 reads KGHSH; CDR2 reads LQKENI. The CDR3 has 16 residues. The CDR3 DNA sequence: TGTGCCAGCTCACCACCGGGGACAGGGAGCGACTATGGCTACACCTTC. It is translated as CASSPPGTGSDYGYTF.

The V gene is TRBV5-4, the J gene TRBJ2-7; D call uncertain. Looked up from germline, CDR1 is SGHNT and CDR2 is YYREEE (reference sequence). The CDR3 has 15 residues. V lost 0 bases, J lost 3 bases, and 13 bases lay in between. The CDR3 DNA reads TGTGCCAGCAGCTTGGATCTTAGCCCGCTCTACGAGCAGTACTTC. Translated, it gives CASSLDLSPLYEQYF.

The J gene is TRBJ2-3, the V gene TRBV19; tentative D call: TRBD1 (5 bases). The CDR3 has 15 amino acids. CDR1 and CDR2 from the germline V gene are LNHDA and SQIVND (reference sequence). Deletions cut 5 bases from V and 6 bases from J, with 18 bases between. The CDR3 spells CASSSDTKAVDTQYF. CDR3 bases: TGTGCCAGTAGTTCGGACACCAAGGCGGTGGATACGCAGTATTTT.

J is TRBJ2-7 and V is TRBV5-4; a possible D gene is TRBD1 (5 bases). The CDR3 has 14 residues. Per the germline V gene, CDR1 is SGHNT and CDR2 is YYREEE (reference sequence). The V end lost 4 bases, the J end lost 4 bases, and 15 bases lay between the germline ends. Here the CDR3 DNA reads TGTGCCAGCAGCCCGGCCCCAGGGAAATACGAGCAGTACTTC. This sequence encodes CASSPAPGKYEQYF.